The entry below describes one T cell receptor beta chain. This clone was seen more than once but under ten times. No cognate antigen has been identified for it. No base-level quality is on record; no much larger clone is a single base apart. These data originate in a study of cytomegalovirus exposure and HLA in healthy donors (dated by TCRdb to 2017 to 2019). Study-level background: An earlier analysis of approximately 550 of the donors reported 250 to 350 Gb of sequence data and roughly 110 million unique TCR beta sequences from about 200 million T cells. The study combined high-throughput TCR immunosequencing, statistical association of individual TCRs with disease status, and machine learning to predict cytomegalovirus infection status. Among around 400 genotyped donors of the cohort, an average of approximately 240,000 unique TCR beta nucleotide sequences were sequenced per donor, around 18% of them non-productive. Roughly 5 DR-DQ haplotypes were handled as single units for association and clustering, since linkage in the cohort was strong. Both class I and class II loci were covered by HLA typing, at four-digit resolution. Along with the approximately 700-subject first cohort, a separate validation cohort of about 110 different subjects was used. The number of donors typed differed by locus, with about 629-640 for A, B, C, DRB1 and DQB1, around 560 for DQA1, about 610 for DPA1, and 450 to 480 for DPB1. In a later analysis, previously published TCR beta repertoires from 666 donors were re-analyzed and high-resolution HLA genotyping was added so that TCR occurrence patterns could be studied. The study aimed to test whether signatures of past pathogen exposure could be identified by cataloging public T cell receptors. An early release that covered 640 HLA-typed donors contained approximately 300 gigabases of sequencing data and some 87 million unique TCR sequences. In a later genetic analysis, genome-wide SNP genotypes for about three fifths of the 666 donors were used, and that subset was treated as a discovery cohort. To decide whether each TCR beta V gene segment behaved as functional or pseudogenic, an earlier analysis of some 600 of the donors relied on high-throughput TCR beta sequencing. All discovery cohort repertoires had been generated using a single sequencing platform. Rather than using new phenotypic data, the later analysis identified candidate immune exposures from TCR beta sequences and from how often those sequences occurred across donors. The study profiled the T cell repertoires of 500 to 800 subjects by immunosequencing and related them to cytomegalovirus serostatus. Donor age, sex, ethnicity and CMV serostatus were collected together with the repertoire data. Among the roughly 430 genotyped donors, around 81% belonged to the genetic ancestry cluster associated with self-reported Caucasian donors.

The cohort was made up of approximately 670 healthy bone marrow donors. All cohort members were sampled while nominally healthy, although unrecorded immune exposures were likely present. The donor tested CMV seropositive and was one of the 289 seropositive cohort members. Each donor provided a peripheral blood sample, and peripheral blood mononuclear cells were used for TCR beta sequencing. The Qiagen DNeasy Blood Extraction Kit was used to extract genomic DNA from the blood cell samples. CDR1 and CDR2 are read off the germline V gene (reference sequence) as LNHNV and YYDKDF. The V end loses 7 bases and the J end loses 1 base, and a stretch of 10 bases separates them. From its cysteine to its phenylalanine, the CDR3 spans 14 amino acids. The read is trimmed to its CDR3 DNA, 42 bases read in frame from base 1. The library was obtained by the immunoSEQ multiplex PCR assay. For the multiplex PCR, a mixture combining 60 forward primers for TCR Vbeta segments and 13 reverse primers for TCR Jbeta segments was used. A multiplex PCR assay on genomic DNA amplified the CDR3 region of rearranged TCR beta genes. The amplified TCR beta libraries were sequenced on the Illumina HiSeq System as 87-base-pair reads. As for the original processing: In a later analysis, 70 million to 95 million unique TCR beta chains were counted across the 650 to 700 repertoires, and roughly 10 million of these chains were shared by at least two donors. A nearest-neighbor algorithm error-corrected the raw reads and collapsed the reads into unique sequences, merging closely related sequences to remove PCR and sequencing errors. To assign V, D and J gene segments, CDR3 sequences were aligned to IMGT reference sequences. For a sequence to be retained, a match of at least six nucleotides to both a V gene segment and a J gene segment was required. Rearrangements were called productive when the CDR3 lacked stop codons and stayed in frame with V and J; all others were non-productive. Following IMGT convention, CDR3 was defined as the stretch from the second conserved V-encoded cysteine to the conserved J-encoded phenylalanine. Sequences without an unambiguous match to a single V gene segment were excluded from the earlier analysis of about 600 of the donors. An earlier analysis of approximately 590 of the donors called V segments functional above 56.7% productive rearrangements and segregating when the between-donor standard deviation exceeded 5%. A statistical classification framework was built to diagnose cytomegalovirus status from the catalog of TCR beta chain sequences. In a later analysis, TCR nucleotide sequences were compared against IMGT/GENE-DB human TR gene sequences so that V and J genes could be assigned. The TCRdist pipeline was used in a later analysis to assign CDR3 sequences and most-parsimonious VDJ recombination scenarios. In a later analysis, every TCR beta chain was defined by the combination of its CDR3 amino acid sequence and its V-gene family, and reads without a unique V-gene family were dropped. To address suspected cross-contamination and a sequencing artifact, a later analysis removed approximately 600 highly shared, low-generation-probability nucleotide sequences. In a later analysis, a clonal expansion index for each public chain was calculated from normalized within-repertoire ranks of inferred template counts. A later analysis computed generation probabilities with a VDJ recombination model fitted to out-of-frame rearrangements, and checked the results against IGoR. A later analysis scored TCR-TCR, TCR-HLA and TCR-CMV co-occurrence with hypergeometric tests, applying a repertoire-size bias correction to TCR pairs. In a later analysis, false discovery rates were estimated by permuting HLA or CMV assignments 20 times. In a later analysis, co-occurring TCRs were grouped using DBSCAN, with TCRdist sequence similarity added in when clustering inside HLA-allele-positive subsets. Co-occurrence clustering excluded repertoires with fewer than 30,000 or more than 120,000 public chains, plus five with anomalous nucleotide sharing. Held by TCRdb, this immuneACCESS table contains in-frame sequences only and omits some clones. Under half of the omission traces to an unresolved V gene where checked; the cause of the rest is unknown. The V and J calls and clone size were taken over from that table, and D and trimming were inferred from the DNA. This sample has roughly 100,000 clones in its table, and about 12% of those were observed once. The ten top clones hold 16% of the sample.

Overall study outcomes, separate from this receptor: According to the authors, the approach could potentially be generalized to other disease states and immunological phenotypes. Because the 87-base-pair reads could not distinguish some IMGT-functional V segments, including TRBV6-2 and TRBV6-3, those segments were excluded. In a later analysis, HLA-associated TCR beta chains showed more clonal expansion and lower generation probabilities than non-associated chains that were equally common. Over 15 rarely observed V segments, including chromosome 9 orphons, were excluded from the earlier analysis of just under 600 of the donors because counts were too low. In a later analysis, several top co-occurrence clusters were reported to appear linked to parvovirus B19, influenza, CMV and Epstein-Barr virus. A group of highly shared sequence variants was considered likely to be a technical artifact of the sequencing pipeline. Across donors, most TCR sequences were observed very rarely, whereas some public TCRs were present in many individuals. Assigning TCR associations to individual alleles was difficult when HLA alleles, especially DR and DQ, strongly co-occurred. In both the original and validation cohorts, the classifier was reported to diagnose cytomegalovirus status with high specificity and sensitivity. A later analysis found that TCR association rates varied across HLA loci, with DRB1 alleles showing the most associated TCRs and HLA-C alleles the fewest. The only immune exposure information available for the cohort was CMV serostatus. In a later analysis, most CMV-associated TCR beta chains were found to appear HLA-restricted, with HLA associations seemingly driven largely by CMV exposure. A further reported finding was that TCR beta sequences accurately predicted the HLA-A and HLA-B alleles for most subjects in the first cohort. Linkage disequilibrium might explain the correlated functional status among segregating V segments, but an unknown experimental factor could not be excluded. Because HLA typing was missing for some donors at each locus, association tests included only the typed subset. This cohort had only TCR beta chains sequenced, and the lack of alpha or paired-chain data limited which features could be detected. In vitro tests confirmed that a few of the cytomegalovirus-associated TCR beta chains recognize cytomegalovirus antigens. In a later analysis, over 15,000 TCR beta sequences were associated with specific HLA alleles at a false discovery rate of 0.05. In an earlier analysis of over 550 of the donors, most TCR beta V segments were observed in productive rearrangements about 87% or about 30% of the time, broadly matching IMGT annotations. A later genetic analysis associated a missense DCLRE1C variant with V-gene and J-gene trimming of TCR beta chains, and an independent cohort replicated the association. The study listed 150 to 200 TCR beta chains as associated with cytomegalovirus. Sequencing depth was assumed to be roughly uniform across donors in the presence/absence analyses, though that assumption may not hold. Compared with the approximately 720-donor mean, donors in an Asian-associated ancestry cluster had fewer N-insertions in productive TCRs, according to a later genetic analysis.

This TCR was sampled from a middle-aged man in good health and CMV-seropositive. The V and J segments used are TRBV15 and TRBJ2-2, and the D gene may be TRBD1, 6 bases matching. The material sequenced was PBMCs. The encoded CDR3 is CATTWGQNTGELFF. The DNA sequence is given as TGTGCCACCACGTGGGGACAGAACACCGGGGAGCTGTTTTTT.